These 23 T cell receptor beta chains were sequenced from one sample in a study of blood T cell repertoires in COVID-19. The table came from immunoSEQ multiplex PCR; TCRdb's copy has only in-frame clones and leaves some out. The table lists 200,000 to 300,000 clones, over 70% of them singletons, with roughly 8.6% in the top ten. Sequencing was carried out using peripheral blood. These receptors all stem from a human donor in a cohort sampled during active COVID-19.

This sequence joins TRBV28 and TRBJ1-5, with D possibly matching TRBD1 (5 bases). V lost 2 bases, J lost 11 bases, and 16 bases lay in between. The germline V gene encodes CDR1 MDHEN and CDR2 SYDVKM. CDR3 length: 14 residues. CDR3 sequence: CASSLQGIVVTQHF. The CDR3 DNA reads TGTGCCAGCAGTTTACAGGGAATAGTTGTGACCCAGCATTTT.

The gene calls are TRBV5-5 and TRBJ2-7, with D perhaps matching TRBD2 (6 bases). This CDR3 comprises 16 residues. V lost 4 bases and J 1 base, leaving 18 bases between the germline ends. CDR1 SGHKS and CDR2 YYEKEE come from the germline V gene (reference sequence). This CDR3 reads CASSAPAGTLSYEQYF. The CDR3 DNA is TGTGCCAGCAGCGCCCCGGCAGGGACTCTATCCTACGAGCAGTACTTC.

V is TRBV24-1 and J is TRBJ2-1, with TRBD2 identical over 11 bases. Per the germline V gene, CDR1 is KGHDR and CDR2 is SFDVKD. V trimming: 3 bases; J trimming: 4 bases; junction bases outside the gene matches: 4. CDR3 size: 16 residues. The CDR3 spells CATSDTTSGTYNEQFF. CDR3 DNA: TGTGCCACCAGTGATACGACTAGCGGGACTTACAATGAGCAGTTCTTC.

CDR3 DNA: TGTGCCAGCAGCTTAGTGACAGTGAATCGGTATGGCTACACCTTC. The encoded protein is CASSLVTVNRYGYTF. The chain links TRBV7-9 to TRBJ1-2, with TRBD1 as a possible D gene (5 bases). Looked up from germline, CDR1 is SEHNR and CDR2 is FQNEAQ (reference sequence). The CDR3 is made up of 15 amino acids. Trimming removed 1 base at V and 5 bases at J, with 14 bases between. The full variable domain, its missing parts supplied by reference TRBV7-9 and TRBJ1-2, is DTGVSQNPRHKITKRGQNVTFRCDPISEHNRLYWYRQTLGQGPEFLTYFQNEAQLEKSRLLSDRFSAERPKGSFSTLEIQRTEQGDSAMYLCASSLVTVNRYGYTFGSGTRLTVV.

V usage is TRBV5-1 and J usage is TRBJ1-5, with a weak D call TRBD1 (6 bases). The CDR3 runs 14 residues. The V end was cut by 4 bases, the J end by 3 bases, with 11 bases between. Germline V gene data show CDR1 as SGHRS and CDR2 as YFSETQ. The CDR3 coding sequence is TGCGCCAGCAGCCCACAGGGCCTCAATCAGCCCCAGCATTTT. It specifies CASSPQGLNQPQHF.

This chain connects TRBV25-1 to TRBJ2-7, with 9 bases that match TRBD1. V was pared by 3 bases and J by 5 bases, with 8 bases of the junction left unmatched. Germline CDR1 reads MGHDK; CDR2 reads SYGVNS. The CDR3 totals 15 residues. CDR3 sequence: CASSEVGTGSDEQYF. CDR3 nucleotides: TGTGCCAGCAGTGAGGTAGGGACAGGGAGTGACGAGCAGTACTTC.

This chain joins TRBV11-2 and TRBJ1-1, with a possible D match to TRBD1 (5 bases). Between the trimmed V and J ends, which lost 1 base and 5 bases, there was a span of 20 bases. CDR1 SGHAT and CDR2 FQNNGV come from the germline V gene. CDR3 length equals 17 residues. This chain's CDR3 is CASSLGRYGGAKTEAFF. The CDR3 nucleotides are TGTGCCAGCAGCTTAGGGCGATATGGAGGGGCTAAAACTGAAGCTTTCTTT.

V is TRBV7-2 and J is TRBJ2-5, with D perhaps TRBD1 (5 bases). The V gene's germline CDR1 is SGHTA and CDR2 FQGNSA. V was clipped by 5 bases and J by 4 bases, with 14 bases between them. The CDR3 sequence is 14 residues long. The CDR3 protein is CASSLRAQGETQYF. The CDR3 DNA is TGTGCCAGCAGCCTCCGGGCCCAGGGAGAGACCCAGTACTTC.

This clone has just one count. V and J are TRBV7-8 and TRBJ2-7; D remains unclear. Germline-derived CDR1 and CDR2 are SGHVS and FQNEAQ. Trimming pared 3 bases from V and 2 bases from J, leaving 11 bases between. This CDR3 has 14 residues. The CDR3: CASSFAQFPYEQYF. In DNA form, the CDR3 reads TGTGCCAGCAGCTTCGCTCAGTTTCCCTACGAGCAGTACTTC.

The chain is built from TRBV6-5 and TRBJ2-3; D might be TRBD2 (6 bases). Germline-derived CDR1 and CDR2 are MNHEY and SVGAGI. The CDR3 is 14 residues long. The V end was cut by 6 bases, the J end by 4 bases, with 14 bases between. CDR3 amino acids: CASRIEGGADTQYF. The CDR3 DNA follows: TGTGCCAGCAGGATCGAGGGCGGGGCAGATACGCAGTATTTT.

In the case of this clone: This may be a read error, as it is one base from a much larger clone. V usage is TRBV27 and J usage is TRBJ2-3; D remains unclear. CDR1 is MNHEY, CDR2 SMNVEV, per germline (reference sequence). V lost 3 bases to trimming and J lost 1 base, with 8 bases between them. The CDR3 consists of 14 residues. CDR3 in amino acids: CASSFVSGTDTQYF. CDR3 bases: TGTGCCAGCAGTTTTGTGTCGGGCACAGATACGCAGTATTTT.

The chain combines TRBV7-2 with TRBJ2-7, with 7 bases matching TRBD2. Looked up from germline, CDR1 is SGHTA and CDR2 is FQGNSA. The CDR3 sequence is 15 residues long. Trimming cost V 5 bases and J 7 bases; bases outside gene matches: 14. The CDR3 DNA reads as TGTGCCAGCAGCCAAAATCCAGCGGGATTAGGGGAGCAGTACTTC. This encodes CASSQNPAGLGEQYF.

This clone has only one observation. CDR3 coding DNA: TGTGCCAGCAGTCAGCTCCCCGGGACAATGGGGTCCTACGAGCAGTACTTC. Translated: CASSQLPGTMGSYEQYF. The J gene is TRBJ2-7, the V gene TRBV6-2 or TRBV6-3; tentative D call: TRBD1 (6 bases). The CDR3 runs to 17 residues. CDR1 is MNHEY, CDR2 SVGEGT, per germline. V was pared by 5 bases and J by 1 base, with 21 bases between.

V is TRBV5-4 and J is TRBJ2-7; tentatively, D is TRBD2 (5 bases). Germline V gene sequence: CDR1 SGHNT, CDR2 YYREEE (reference sequence). Trimming removed 4 bases at V and 2 bases at J, with 10 bases between. The CDR3 is 13 residues long. CDR3 region: CASSRELAYEQYF. The CDR3 DNA is TGTGCCAGCAGCCGGGAACTAGCCTACGAGCAGTACTTC.

This rearrangement joins TRBV18 to TRBJ1-2; no reliable D call. V was pared by 3 bases and J by 4 bases, with 12 bases between. The CDR3 is 14 residues long. In germline, CDR1 is KGHSH, CDR2 LQKENI. Here the CDR3 reads CASSPSGLSYGYTF. The CDR3 region has the DNA TGTGCCAGCTCACCTTCGGGATTGAGCTATGGCTACACCTTC.

The chain is built from TRBV19 and TRBJ2-1, with a possible D match to TRBD1 (5 bases). Germline V gene sequence: CDR1 LNHDA, CDR2 SQIVND (reference sequence). The CDR3 loop spans 20 amino acids. V was trimmed by 4 bases and J by 0 bases, leaving 25 bases between them. Here the CDR3 reads CASSKGVGQGNPSSYNEQFF. The DNA of the CDR3 is TGTGCCAGTAGTAAAGGGGTAGGGCAGGGAAACCCGAGCTCCTACAATGAGCAGTTCTTC.

The V and J genes are TRBV7-9 and TRBJ2-7; a weak D match, TRBD2 (6 bases). The CDR3 extends over 14 amino acids. Germline lookup yields CDR1 SEHNR and CDR2 FQNEAQ (reference sequence). V lost 5 bases to trimming and J lost 4 bases, with 15 bases between them. The chain's CDR3 is CASSALGGGYEQYF. The CDR3 bases are TGTGCCAGCAGCGCGTTGGGGGGTGGTTACGAGCAGTACTTC.

V is TRBV11-2 and J is TRBJ2-7; TRBD1 matches at 7 bases. The CDR3 runs 14 residues. The junction had 6 bases not matched to a gene; V was cut back by 3 bases and J by 4 bases. Germline V gene sequence: CDR1 SGHAT, CDR2 FQNNGV. This chain's CDR3 is CASSFGTDTYEQYF. The CDR3 DNA sequence: TGTGCCAGCAGCTTCGGGACAGATACGTACGAGCAGTACTTC.

The rearrangement links TRBV5-6 to TRBJ2-6; D gene unclear. Germline CDR1 is SGHDT and CDR2 is YYEEEE. The CDR3 covers 13 residues. Trimming pared 1 base from V and 8 bases from J, leaving 7 bases between. The CDR3 nucleotides read TGTGCCAGCAGCTTGATAAGCCCCAACGTCCTGACTTTC. This gives the protein CASSLISPNVLTF.

V is TRBV5-4 and J is TRBJ1-5; 7 positions agree with TRBD1. Germline V gene lookup returns CDR1 SGHNT and CDR2 YYREEE (reference sequence). The junction had 1 base not matched to a gene; V was cut back by 0 bases and J by 7 bases. The CDR3 runs 13 residues. Here the CDR3 DNA reads TGTGCCAGCAGCTTGGGGACAGGCCAGCCCCAGCATTTT. Residues: CASSLGTGQPQHF.

The V and J genes are TRBV5-4 and TRBJ2-1, with D maybe TRBD1 (6 bases). The V end was cut by 4 bases, the J end by 2 bases, with 13 bases between. Looked up from germline, CDR1 is SGHNT and CDR2 is YYREEE (reference sequence). The CDR3 length is 15 residues. The CDR3 spells CASSAGVNAYNEQFF. CDR3 bases: TGTGCCAGCAGCGCAGGGGTTAATGCCTACAATGAGCAGTTCTTC.

The V gene is TRBV14, the J gene TRBJ2-3; 11 nucleotides line up with TRBD1. The junction had 7 bases not matched to a gene; V was cut back by 4 bases and J by 4 bases. Germline V gene sequence: CDR1 SGHDN, CDR2 FVKESK. The length of the CDR3 is 16 residues. The chain's CDR3 is CASSRLPGQGADTQYF. CDR3 nucleotide sequence: TGTGCCAGCAGCCGATTACCGGGACAGGGGGCAGATACGCAGTATTTT.

The chain couples TRBV23-1 to TRBJ2-2; D is possibly TRBD1 (6 bases). TRBV23-1 is an open reading frame whose function is uncertain. V lost 11 bases to trimming and J lost 3 bases, with 28 bases between them. The CDR3 has 18 amino acids. CDR3 sequence: CAPAWETGNFKDTGELFF. In DNA form, the CDR3 reads TGCGCCCCCGCATGGGAAACAGGGAACTTTAAGGACACCGGGGAGCTGTTTTTT.